Each of the 18 T cell receptor beta chains below was sequenced from the same sample in a study of Graves' ophthalmopathy and Graves' hyperthyroidism. TCR beta CDR3 regions were amplified from RNA transcripts. Second-round multiplex PCR came after a first-round RT-PCR that employed HTBI primers. Each CDR3 protein is one row after TCRdb ran MiXCR on the multiplex PCR reads. The profile covers a few hundred thousand distinct CDR3 sequences, with 15% to 20% appearing a single time and roughly 2.3% taken by the ten largest. Source material: peripheral blood. The receptor source for this set is an adult woman with stable Graves' hyperthyroidism.

This clonotype was seen at least ten times. This chain joins TRBV7-2 and TRBJ2-7; 7 nucleotides agree with TRBD1. Trimming cost V 5 bases and J 3 bases; bases outside gene matches: 10. Germline CDR1 is SGHTA and CDR2 is FQGNSA. The CDR3 has 15 amino acids. The CDR3 DNA reads TGTGCCAGCAGCATAAACAGGGGACCGGGCTACGAGCAGTACTTC. Amino acids: CASSINRGPGYEQYF.

The V call is TRBV15, the J call TRBJ1-1; D not certain. This CDR3 region has 14 residues. CDR1 and CDR2 (germline): LNHNV, YYDKDF (reference sequence). Trimming pared 1 base from V and 5 bases from J, leaving 11 bases between. CDR3 coding DNA: TGTGCCACCAGCAGAGTGGGGTCCCTTACTGAAGCTTTCTTT. This translates into CATSRVGSLTEAFF.

This clonotype was seen at least ten times. CDR3 loop: CASIRDAGNTIYF. Written as DNA, the CDR3 is TGTGCCAGCATCAGGGACGCGGGAAACACCATATATTTT. The V gene is TRBV6-5, the J gene TRBJ1-3; a possible D gene is TRBD1 (5 bases). From germline, CDR1 is MNHEY and CDR2 SVGAGI. The CDR3 is 13 amino acids. The ends were cut back, 7 bases at V and 4 bases at J, with 11 bases in the middle.

This clonotype was seen a handful of times. The chain employs TRBV9 and TRBJ2-5; the D call may be TRBD1 or TRBD2 (5 bases each). This CDR3 comprises 15 residues. V shed 3 bases and J shed 1 base, with 13 bases lying between them. Per germline, CDR1 SGDLS and CDR2 YYNGEE. The CDR3 region has the DNA TGTGCCAGCAGCGGCTACGGGACCGGCCAAGAGACCCAGTACTTC. Protein product: CASSGYGTGQETQYF. Variable domain in full (rest from reference TRBV9 and TRBJ2-5): DSGVTQTPKHLITATGQRVTLRCSPRSGDLSVYWYQQSLDQGLQFLIQYYNGEERAKGNILERFSAQQFPDLHSELNLSSLELGDSALYFCASSGYGTGQETQYFGPGTRLLVL.

This clonotype occurred a few times. The chain couples TRBV9 to TRBJ2-7, with D maybe TRBD2 (6 bases). The CDR3 covers 14 residues. Trimming stripped 3 bases from V and 4 bases from J, with 14 bases between. Looked up from germline, CDR1 is SGDLS and CDR2 is YYNGEE. DNA of the CDR3: TGTGCCAGCAGCGGAGAAAGCGGGCCATACGAGCAGTACTTC. It is translated as CASSGESGPYEQYF. Combining the CDR3 with reference TRBV9 and TRBJ2-7 gives the whole variable domain DSGVTQTPKHLITATGQRVTLRCSPRSGDLSVYWYQQSLDQGLQFLIQYYNGEERAKGNILERFSAQQFPDLHSELNLSSLELGDSALYFCASSGESGPYEQYFGPGTRLTVT.

This clonotype has ten or more counts. This rearrangement joins TRBV27 to TRBJ1-2; 7 bases match TRBD1. This CDR3 comprises 15 residues. Germline CDR1 MNHEY, CDR2 SMNVEV (reference sequence). Losses at the gene ends were 8 bases for V and 8 bases for J; bases not matched to a gene: 17. CDR3 DNA: TGTGCCAGCGGGACAGCCAACGGCGGAGAACGGGGCTACACCTTC. This sequence encodes CASGTANGGERGYTF.

There are a few counts of this clonotype. The chain recombines TRBV28 with TRBJ2-5; TRBD2 matches at 13 bases. The CDR3 is 21 residues long. V was clipped by 7 bases and J by 2 bases; unmatched bases: 22. Germline CDR1 reads MDHEN; CDR2 reads SYDVKM. CDR3 DNA sequence: TGTGCCAGCAAATCTAGGGGGGGGTGGACTAGCGGGAGAACGGGGCAAGAGACCCAGTACTTC. Translated: CASKSRGGWTSGRTGQETQYF.

For this clonotype: A much larger clone differs from this one at a single base, so this may be a read error. The chain joins TRBV18 to TRBJ1-5; D gene uncertain. Germline-derived CDR1 and CDR2 are KGHSH and LQKENI. The CDR3 sequence is 14 residues long. The V end was cut by 2 bases, the J end by 4 bases, with 9 bases between. This chain's CDR3 is CASSPIVQNQPQHF. The CDR3 bases are TGTGCCAGCTCACCAATAGTACAGAATCAGCCCCAGCATTTT.

The V call is TRBV15, the J call TRBJ1-2; D unclear. There are 15 residues in the CDR3. The germline CDR1 and CDR2 sequences are LNHNV and YYDKDF (reference sequence). V was pared by 0 bases and J by 4 bases, with 12 bases between. CDR3 amino acids: CATSREASTPYGYTF. For the CDR3, the DNA is TGTGCCACCAGCAGAGAGGCTTCAACCCCCTATGGCTACACCTTC.

At least ten counts were recorded for this clonotype. The V and J genes are TRBV20-1 and TRBJ2-7; no reliable D call. The V end was cut by 1 base, the J end by 6 bases, with 7 bases between. The CDR3 is made up of 11 amino acids. Germline lookup yields CDR1 DFQATT and CDR2 SNEGSKA (reference sequence). CDR3 nucleotide sequence: TGCAGTGCTAGAGTTGGTACCGAGCAGTACTTC. It encodes CSARVGTEQYF.

The chain carries TRBV30 and TRBJ1-5, with D unclear. Germline V gene sequence: CDR1 GTSNPN, CDR2 SVGIG (reference sequence). The CDR3 sequence is 16 residues long. Trimming cost V 2 bases and J 1 base, with 15 bases left between them. CDR3 DNA sequence: TGTGCCTGGAGTTACCCGGGAGTGCCGAGCAATCAGCCCCAGCATTTT. Residues: CAWSYPGVPSNQPQHF.

This clonotype appeared a few times. A junction boundary mismatches the germline segment, possibly from a read error. V usage is TRBV4-2 and J usage is TRBJ2-7; 9 nucleotides match TRBD2. This CDR3 is built from 16 residues. Per the germline V gene, CDR1 is LGHNA and CDR2 is YNFKEQ. As DNA, the CDR3 is TGTGCCAGCAGCCAAGATCCAGCGGGAGGCCCCTACAAGCAGTACTTC. Its protein is CASSQDPAGGPYKQYF.

Many counts were recorded for this clonotype. V and J are TRBV6-5 and TRBJ1-1; 7 positions match TRBD1. J was trimmed by 5 bases and V by 2 bases; bases with no gene match: 8. Germline CDR1 and CDR2: MNHEY and SVGAGI. The CDR3 loop spans 15 amino acids. The CDR3 coding sequence is TGTGCCAGCAGTTACCCACAGACAGGGCGAACTGAAGCTTTCTTT. It yields the protein CASSYPQTGRTEAFF.

The table lists this clonotype with a few counts. The chain employs TRBV20-1 and TRBJ2-5, with 12 bases aligning to TRBD2. CDR3 length equals 17 residues. With 6 bases clipped from V and 2 bases from J, the junction kept 13 bases outside the gene matches. Germline loops: CDR1 DFQATT, CDR2 SNEGSKA (reference sequence). In DNA, the CDR3 is TGCAGTGCAAGCCTCACGGGACTAGCGGGTCTTCAAGAGACCCAGTACTTC. Translated: CSASLTGLAGLQETQYF.

This clonotype was observed many times. The V and J genes are TRBV7-8 and TRBJ2-5, with TRBD1 matching 8 bases. The V gene's germline CDR1 is SGHVS and CDR2 FQNEAQ. V lost 4 bases, J lost 3 bases, and 10 bases stayed unmatched. The CDR3 covers 16 residues. This chain's CDR3 is CASSSSPDRVEETQYF. CDR3 DNA sequence: TGTGCCAGCAGCTCTAGCCCGGACAGGGTCGAAGAGACCCAGTACTTC.

This clonotype was seen ten or more times. V gene TRBV7-3 combines with J gene TRBJ2-5; 8 bases agree with TRBD2. V was clipped by 3 bases and J by 3 bases; unmatched bases: 6. Germline-derived CDR1 and CDR2 are SGHTA and FQGTGA. The CDR3 sequence is 15 residues long. The CDR3: CASSLAGTSKETQYF. DNA of the CDR3: TGTGCCAGCAGCTTGGCCGGGACTAGTAAAGAGACCCAGTACTTC.

This clonotype was picked up many times. The rearrangement joins TRBV28 to TRBJ2-2, with TRBD1 as a possible D gene (6 bases). Trimming took off 5 bases at V and 7 bases at J, with 17 bases between the two ends. The CDR3 runs 15 residues. Germline CDR1 and CDR2: MDHEN and SYDVKM. CDR3 nucleotides: TGTGCCAGCAGTCTCTCCCTCCCAGGGGACGGGGAGCTGTTTTTT. Translated: CASSLSLPGDGELFF.

This clonotype was recorded at least ten times. The gene calls are TRBV30 and TRBJ2-6, with D unresolved. The CDR3 covers 18 residues. The ends were cut back, 1 base at V and 0 bases at J, with 16 bases in the middle. Germline-derived CDR1 and CDR2 are GTSNPN and SVGIG (reference sequence). CDR3 bases: TGTGCCTGGAGTGGGAAAGGGCCAAGCCTCTCTGGGGCCAACGTCCTGACTTTC. Residues: CAWSGKGPSLSGANVLTF.